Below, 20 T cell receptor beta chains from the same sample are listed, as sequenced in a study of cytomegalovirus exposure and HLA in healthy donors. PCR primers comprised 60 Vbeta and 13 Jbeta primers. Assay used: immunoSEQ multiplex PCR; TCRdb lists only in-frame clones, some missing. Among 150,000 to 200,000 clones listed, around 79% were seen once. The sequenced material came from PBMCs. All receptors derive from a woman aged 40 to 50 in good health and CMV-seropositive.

The CDR3 bases are TGTGCCAGCAGGGACAGTGTTCCGCAGCCCCAGCATTTT. This encodes CASRDSVPQPQHF. This chain links TRBV2 with TRBJ1-5; D might be TRBD1 (6 bases). Trimming cost V 6 bases and J 7 bases, with 13 bases left between them. This CDR3 has 13 residues. The V gene's germline CDR1 is SNHLY and CDR2 FYNNEI.

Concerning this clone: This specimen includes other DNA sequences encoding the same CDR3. For the CDR3, the DNA is TGTGCCAGCTCACCGGACAGGGTTACCTACAATGAGCAGTTCTTC. Protein sequence: CASSPDRVTYNEQFF. The chain links TRBV18 to TRBJ2-1; 8 bases line up with TRBD1. V gave up 3 bases and J gave up 2 bases; unmatched junction bases: 3. The germline V gene encodes CDR1 KGHSH and CDR2 LQKENI. The CDR3 is made up of 15 amino acids.

CDR3 coding DNA: TGCGCCAGCAGCTCCGGTCTCCTCGGTGGCTACACCTTC. Translated, it gives CASSSGLLGGYTF. The chain joins TRBV5-1 to TRBJ1-2; D unclear. Germline lookup yields CDR1 SGHRS and CDR2 YFSETQ. V was clipped by 3 bases and J by 7 bases, with 13 bases between them. This CDR3 is 13 amino acids long.

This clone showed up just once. The CDR3 DNA is TGTGCCAGCTCAGCTAGCGGGAGGGACCTCAATGAGCAGTTCTTC. It specifies CASSASGRDLNEQFF. The V and J genes are TRBV18 and TRBJ2-1; 12 bases match TRBD2. The trim removed 5 bases at V and 6 bases at J, leaving 5 bases unmatched. Germline CDR1 is KGHSH and CDR2 is LQKENI. The CDR3 contains 15 residues.

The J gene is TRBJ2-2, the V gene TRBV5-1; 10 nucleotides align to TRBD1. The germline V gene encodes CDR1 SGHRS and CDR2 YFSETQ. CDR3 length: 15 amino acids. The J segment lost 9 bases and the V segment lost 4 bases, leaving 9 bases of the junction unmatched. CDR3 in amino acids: CASSQTGGNARELFF. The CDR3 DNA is TGCGCCAGCAGCCAGACAGGGGGCAATGCTAGGGAGCTGTTTTTT.

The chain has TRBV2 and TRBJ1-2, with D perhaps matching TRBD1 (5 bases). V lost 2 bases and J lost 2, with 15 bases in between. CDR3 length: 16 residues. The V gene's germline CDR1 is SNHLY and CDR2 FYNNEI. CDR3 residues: CASSEQGGRANYGYTF. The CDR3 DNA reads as TGTGCCAGCAGTGAACAGGGAGGGAGAGCGAACTATGGCTACACCTTC. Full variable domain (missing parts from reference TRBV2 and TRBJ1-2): EPEVTQTPSHQVTQMGQEVILRCVPISNHLYFYWYRQILGQKVEFLVSFYNNEISEKSEIFDDQFSVERPDGSNFTLKIRSTKLEDSAMYFCASSEQGGRANYGYTFGSGTRLTVV.

CDR3 in DNA: TGCGCCAGCAGCCTTGGACGGACAGGGAACTACGAGCAGTACTTC. Protein: CASSLGRTGNYEQYF. The V call is TRBV5-1, the J call TRBJ2-5, with 8 bases identical to TRBD1. The J call is in doubt because the DNA end fits TRBJ2-7 better. The CDR3 covers 15 residues. Germline V gene data show CDR1 as SGHRS and CDR2 as YFSETQ.

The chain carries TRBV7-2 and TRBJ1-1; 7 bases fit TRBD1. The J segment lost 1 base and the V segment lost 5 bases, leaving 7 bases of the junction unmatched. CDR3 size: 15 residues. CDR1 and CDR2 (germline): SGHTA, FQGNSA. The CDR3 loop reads CASSTKTGSNTEAFF. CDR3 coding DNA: TGTGCCAGCAGCACCAAGACAGGGTCGAACACTGAAGCTTTCTTT.

The CDR3 spells CASSPSMDMNTEAFF. The CDR3 DNA sequence: TGTGCCAGCTCACCATCAATGGACATGAACACTGAAGCTTTCTTT. The rearrangement joins TRBV18 to TRBJ1-1; D may be TRBD1 (5 bases). Germline CDR1 is KGHSH and CDR2 is LQKENI. With 2 bases removed from V and 0 bases from J, the gap between germline ends came to 10 bases. The CDR3 spans 15 residues.

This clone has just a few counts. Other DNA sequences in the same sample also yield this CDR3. DNA of the CDR3: TGCAGCGTTGGGGGGGGGAACACCGGGGAGCTGTTTTTT. It yields the protein CSVGGGNTGELFF. V usage is TRBV29-1 and J usage is TRBJ2-2; TRBD2 matches at 7 bases. Germline V gene data show CDR1 as SQVTM and CDR2 as ANQGSEA. V lost 4 bases, J lost 1 base, and 0 bases stayed unmatched. This CDR3 comprises 13 residues.

The DNA for the CDR3 is TGTGCCAGCACACCCCGGGGGTCTGGAAACACCATATATTTT. Protein product: CASTPRGSGNTIYF. The chain carries TRBV7-9 and TRBJ1-3; D perhaps matches TRBD1 (5 bases). The V gene lost 7 bases and the J gene lost 1 base, with 11 bases spanning the gap. Germline CDR1 and CDR2: SEHNR and FQNEAQ (reference sequence). This CDR3 contains 14 residues.

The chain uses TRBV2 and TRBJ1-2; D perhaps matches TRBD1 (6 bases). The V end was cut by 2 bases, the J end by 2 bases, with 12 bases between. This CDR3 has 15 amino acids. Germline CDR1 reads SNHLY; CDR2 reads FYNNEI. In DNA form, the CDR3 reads TGTGCCAGCAGTGAAAACCCCGGACAGAACTATGGCTACACCTTC. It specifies CASSENPGQNYGYTF.

DNA for the CDR3: TGTGCCAGCAGCTTAGCGGCGGGGGTAAGGAATGAGCAGTTCTTC. Amino acids: CASSLAAGVRNEQFF. The V and J genes are TRBV11-2 and TRBJ2-1; TRBD2 agrees at 7 bases. Germline V gives CDR1 SGHAT, CDR2 FQNNGV. The V gene end was trimmed by 1 base and the J gene end by 7 bases; junction bases not matched to a gene: 7. The CDR3 has 15 residues.

The CDR3 here is CASSLDRPGGGQPQHF. CDR3 nucleotide sequence: TGTGCCAGCAGCTTGGACAGACCCGGCGGGGGTCAGCCCCAGCATTTT. The J gene is TRBJ1-5, the V gene TRBV5-5, with TRBD1 as a possible D gene (5 bases). V was clipped by 0 bases and J by 6 bases, with 16 bases between them. The germline V gene has CDR1 SGHKS and CDR2 YYEKEE (reference sequence). CDR3 length: 16 amino acids.

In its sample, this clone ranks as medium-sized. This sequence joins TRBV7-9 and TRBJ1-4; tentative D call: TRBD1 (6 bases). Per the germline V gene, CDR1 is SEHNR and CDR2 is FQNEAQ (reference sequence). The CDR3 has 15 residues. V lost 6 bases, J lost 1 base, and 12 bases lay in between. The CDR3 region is CASREGTKTNEKLFF. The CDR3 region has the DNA TGTGCCAGCAGGGAAGGGACAAAAACTAATGAAAAACTGTTTTTT.

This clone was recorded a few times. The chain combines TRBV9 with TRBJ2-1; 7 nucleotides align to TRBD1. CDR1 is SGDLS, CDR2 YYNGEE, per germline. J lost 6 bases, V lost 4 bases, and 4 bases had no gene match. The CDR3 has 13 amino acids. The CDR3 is CASSSGTVNEQFF. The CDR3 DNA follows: TGTGCCAGCAGCTCCGGGACAGTCAATGAGCAGTTCTTC.

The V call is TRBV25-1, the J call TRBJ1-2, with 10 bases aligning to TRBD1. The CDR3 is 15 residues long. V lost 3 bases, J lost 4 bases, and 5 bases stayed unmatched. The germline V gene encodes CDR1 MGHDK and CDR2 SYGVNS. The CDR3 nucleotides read TGTGCCAGCAGTGAGGGACAGGGGTCGGTCTATGGCTACACCTTC. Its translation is CASSEGQGSVYGYTF.

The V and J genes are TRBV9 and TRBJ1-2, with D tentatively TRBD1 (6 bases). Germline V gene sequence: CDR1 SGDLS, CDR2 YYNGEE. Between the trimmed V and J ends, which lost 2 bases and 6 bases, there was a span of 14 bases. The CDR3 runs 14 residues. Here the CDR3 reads CASSVDSRSNGYTF. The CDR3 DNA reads TGTGCCAGCAGCGTGGACAGCCGGAGTAATGGCTACACCTTC.

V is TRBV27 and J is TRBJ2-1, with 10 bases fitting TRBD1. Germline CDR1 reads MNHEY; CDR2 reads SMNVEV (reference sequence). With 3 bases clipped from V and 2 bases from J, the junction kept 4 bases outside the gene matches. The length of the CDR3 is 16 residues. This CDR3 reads CASSFPGTGAYNEQFF. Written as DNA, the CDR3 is TGTGCCAGCAGTTTCCCCGGGACAGGGGCCTACAATGAGCAGTTCTTC.

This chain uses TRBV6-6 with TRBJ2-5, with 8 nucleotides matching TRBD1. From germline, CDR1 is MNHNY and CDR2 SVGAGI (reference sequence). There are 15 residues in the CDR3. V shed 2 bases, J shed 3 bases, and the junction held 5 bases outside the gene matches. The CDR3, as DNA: TGTGCCAGCAGTTACATTAACAGGGGGGAAGAGACCCAGTACTTC. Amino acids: CASSYINRGEETQYF.